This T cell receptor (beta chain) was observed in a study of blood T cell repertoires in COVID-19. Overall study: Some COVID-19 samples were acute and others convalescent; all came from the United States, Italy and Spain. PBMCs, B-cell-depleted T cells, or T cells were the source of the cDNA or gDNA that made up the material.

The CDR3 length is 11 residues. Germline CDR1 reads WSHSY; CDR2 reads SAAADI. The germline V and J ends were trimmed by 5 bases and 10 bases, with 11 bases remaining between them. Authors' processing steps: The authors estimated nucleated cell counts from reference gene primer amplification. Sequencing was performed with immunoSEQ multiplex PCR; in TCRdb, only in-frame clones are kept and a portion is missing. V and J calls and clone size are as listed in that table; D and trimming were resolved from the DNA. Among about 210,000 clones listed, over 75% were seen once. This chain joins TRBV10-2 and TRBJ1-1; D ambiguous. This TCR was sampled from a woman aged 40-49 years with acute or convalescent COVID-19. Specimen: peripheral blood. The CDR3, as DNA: TGCGCCAGCAGTCTTGAGGAAAGAGCTTTCTTT. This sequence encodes CASSLEERAFF.